This TCR beta chain was recorded in a study of OX40 agonist ivuxolimab in advanced cancers. Overall study context: Intravenous ivuxolimab was administered to patients every 2 weeks at 0.01 to 10 mg/kg. From 23 to 79 years was the age range, with a mean of approximately 58 years, and around 83% were male. A diagnosis of hepatocellular carcinoma, melanoma, renal cell or head and neck cancer was present in dose-escalation patients. Study-level results: Among the least clonally expanded were partial responders at 0.1-3.0 mg/kg.

Note on this clone: As yet, its antigen is unknown.

The CDR3 length is 17 residues. With 2 bases removed from V and 4 bases from J, the gap between germline ends came to 20 bases. Germline V gene data show CDR1 as SGHTA and CDR2 as FQGNSA. This table comes from immunoSEQ multiplex PCR, and its TCRdb copy is limited to in-frame clones, with some not included. Among 40,000 to 45,000 clones, around 88% were seen once, and the ten largest hold 0.38%. The clonotype was recovered from an adult with an advanced solid tumor such as melanoma, head and neck, liver or kidney cancer. The V gene is TRBV7-2, the J gene TRBJ2-5; D gene unclear. The sequencing here drew on CD4+ or CD8+ T cells sorted from blood, taken in a trial of the OX40 agonist ivuxolimab. CDR3 loop: CASSLRLNSGIRETQYF. The CDR3 bases are TGTGCCAGCAGCTTACGCCTTAATAGTGGGATCAGAGAGACCCAGTACTTC.